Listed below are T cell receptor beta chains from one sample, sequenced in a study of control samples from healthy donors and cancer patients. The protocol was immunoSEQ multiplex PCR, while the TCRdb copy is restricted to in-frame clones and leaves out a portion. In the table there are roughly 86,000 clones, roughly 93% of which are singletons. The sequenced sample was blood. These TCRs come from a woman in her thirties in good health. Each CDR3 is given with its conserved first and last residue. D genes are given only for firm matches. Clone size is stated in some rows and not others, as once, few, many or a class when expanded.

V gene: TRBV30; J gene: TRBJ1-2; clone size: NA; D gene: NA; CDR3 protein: CAWLPRLTQRVYGYTF; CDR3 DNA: TGTGCCTGGCTCCCGAGGTTGACTCAGAGGGTCTATGGCTACACCTTC
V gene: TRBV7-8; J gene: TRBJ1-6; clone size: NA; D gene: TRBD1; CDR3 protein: CASSLALGQRNSPLHF; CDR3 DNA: TGTGCCAGCAGCTTAGCGCTGGGACAGAGGAATTCACCCCTCCACTTT
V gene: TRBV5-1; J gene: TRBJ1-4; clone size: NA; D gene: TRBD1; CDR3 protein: CASRQGARDEKLFF; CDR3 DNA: TGCGCCAGCAGGCAGGGGGCGCGGGATGAAAAACTGTTTTTT
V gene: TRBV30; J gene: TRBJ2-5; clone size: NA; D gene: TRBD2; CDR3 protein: CAWSTPGLMVTQYF; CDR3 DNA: TGTGCCTGGAGTACCCCGGGACTAATGGTGACCCAGTACTTC
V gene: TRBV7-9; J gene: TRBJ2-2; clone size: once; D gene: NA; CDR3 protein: CASSLFGGPGELFF; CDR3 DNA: TGTGCCAGCAGCTTATTCGGGGGGCCCGGGGAGCTGTTTTTT
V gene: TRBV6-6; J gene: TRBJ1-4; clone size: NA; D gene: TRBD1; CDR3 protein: CASRGGQAFNEKLFF; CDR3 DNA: TGTGCCAGCAGGGGAGGACAGGCTTTTAATGAAAAACTGTTTTTT
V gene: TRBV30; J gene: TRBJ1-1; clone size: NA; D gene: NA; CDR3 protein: CAWSRTSGEAFF; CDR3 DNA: TGTGCCTGGAGTAGGACTTCGGGTGAAGCTTTCTTT
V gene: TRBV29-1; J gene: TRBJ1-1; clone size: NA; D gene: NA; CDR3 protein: CSVLRRGNTEAFF; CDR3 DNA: TGCAGCGTCCTCCGTCGGGGGAACACTGAAGCTTTCTTT
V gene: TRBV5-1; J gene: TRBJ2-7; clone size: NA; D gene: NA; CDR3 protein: CASSSQGLSYEQYF; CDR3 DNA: TGCGCCAGCAGCTCGCAGGGATTGAGCTACGAGCAGTACTTC
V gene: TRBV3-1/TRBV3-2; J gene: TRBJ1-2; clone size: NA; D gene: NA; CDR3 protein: CASSHRSGYTF; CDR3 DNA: TGTGCCAGCAGCCACAGGTCTGGCTACACCTTC
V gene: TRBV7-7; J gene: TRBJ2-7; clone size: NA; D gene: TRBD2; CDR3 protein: CASSPTGGSYEQYF; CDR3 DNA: TGTGCTAGCAGCCCGACGGGGGGCTCCTACGAGCAGTACTTC
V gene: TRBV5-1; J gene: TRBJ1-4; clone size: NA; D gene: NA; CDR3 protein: CASSIGPPSEKLFF; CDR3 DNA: TGCGCCAGCAGCATCGGGCCCCCGTCGGAAAAACTGTTTTTT
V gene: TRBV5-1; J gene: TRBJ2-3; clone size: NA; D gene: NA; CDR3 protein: CASTVGSNTDTQYF; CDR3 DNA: TGCGCCAGCACCGTCGGGTCGAACACAGATACGCAGTATTTT
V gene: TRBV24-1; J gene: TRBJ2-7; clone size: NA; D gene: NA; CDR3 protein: CATSDGGPIYEQYF; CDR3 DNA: TGTGCCACCAGTGATGGGGGGCCTATATACGAGCAGTACTTC
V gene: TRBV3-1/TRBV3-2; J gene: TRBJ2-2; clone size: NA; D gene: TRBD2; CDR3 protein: CASSLAAGGPSTGELFF; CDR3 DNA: TGTGCCAGCAGCCTCGCAGCGGGAGGGCCTAGCACCGGGGAGCTGTTTTTT
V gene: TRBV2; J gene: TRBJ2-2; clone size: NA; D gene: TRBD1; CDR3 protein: CASSGGTANTGELFF; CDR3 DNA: TGTGCCAGCAGTGGAGGGACAGCGAACACCGGGGAGCTGTTTTTT
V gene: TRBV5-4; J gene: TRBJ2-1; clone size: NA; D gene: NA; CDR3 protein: CASTLSGVNEQFF; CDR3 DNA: TGTGCCAGCACCCTATCGGGCGTTAATGAGCAGTTCTTC
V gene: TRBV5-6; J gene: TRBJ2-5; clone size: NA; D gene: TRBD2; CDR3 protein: CASSRLLAGQEETQYF; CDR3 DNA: TGTGCCAGCAGCCGGTTACTAGCGGGACAGGAAGAGACCCAGTACTTC
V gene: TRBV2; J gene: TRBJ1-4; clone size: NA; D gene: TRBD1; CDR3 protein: CASSRPGQAITNEKLFF; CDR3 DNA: TGTGCCAGCAGCCGGCCGGGACAGGCTATCACTAATGAAAAACTGTTTTTT
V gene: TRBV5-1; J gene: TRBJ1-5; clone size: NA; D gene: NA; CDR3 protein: CASSVKTGQPQHF; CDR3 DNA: TGCGCCAGCAGCGTAAAGACTGGACAGCCCCAGCATTTT
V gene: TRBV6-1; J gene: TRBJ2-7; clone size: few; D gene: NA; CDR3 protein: CASSETAFPVEQYF; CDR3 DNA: TGTGCCAGCAGTGAAACGGCTTTCCCAGTGGAGCAGTACTTC
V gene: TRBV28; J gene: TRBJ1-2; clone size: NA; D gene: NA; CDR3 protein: CASTKRGMTYGYTF; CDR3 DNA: TGTGCCAGCACCAAAAGGGGCATGACCTATGGCTACACCTTC
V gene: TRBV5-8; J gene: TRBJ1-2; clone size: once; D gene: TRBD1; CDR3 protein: CASSWGQPTAGYTF; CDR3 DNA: TGTGCCAGCAGCTGGGGACAGCCAACAGCTGGCTACACCTTC
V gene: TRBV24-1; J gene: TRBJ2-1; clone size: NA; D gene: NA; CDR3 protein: CATSPWAADNEQFF; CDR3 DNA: TGTGCCACCAGTCCCTGGGCCGCGGACAATGAGCAGTTCTTC
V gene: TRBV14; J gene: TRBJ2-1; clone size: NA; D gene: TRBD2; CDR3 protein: CASSQDASSGWYNEQFF; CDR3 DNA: TGTGCCAGCAGCCAAGACGCCTCTAGCGGGTGGTACAATGAGCAGTTCTTC
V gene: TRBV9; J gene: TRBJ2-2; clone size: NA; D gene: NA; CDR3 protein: CASSVGLSAGGELFF; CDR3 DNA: TGTGCCAGCAGCGTAGGGTTGTCGGCCGGAGGGGAGCTGTTTTTT
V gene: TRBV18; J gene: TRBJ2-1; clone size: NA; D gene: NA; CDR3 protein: CASSRSGYYNEQFF; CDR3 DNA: TGTGCCAGCTCACGGTCGGGCTACTACAATGAGCAGTTCTTC
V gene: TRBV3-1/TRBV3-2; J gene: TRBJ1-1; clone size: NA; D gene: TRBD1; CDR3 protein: CASSVRQGNTEAFF; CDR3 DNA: TGTGCCAGCAGCGTCAGACAGGGTAACACTGAAGCTTTCTTT